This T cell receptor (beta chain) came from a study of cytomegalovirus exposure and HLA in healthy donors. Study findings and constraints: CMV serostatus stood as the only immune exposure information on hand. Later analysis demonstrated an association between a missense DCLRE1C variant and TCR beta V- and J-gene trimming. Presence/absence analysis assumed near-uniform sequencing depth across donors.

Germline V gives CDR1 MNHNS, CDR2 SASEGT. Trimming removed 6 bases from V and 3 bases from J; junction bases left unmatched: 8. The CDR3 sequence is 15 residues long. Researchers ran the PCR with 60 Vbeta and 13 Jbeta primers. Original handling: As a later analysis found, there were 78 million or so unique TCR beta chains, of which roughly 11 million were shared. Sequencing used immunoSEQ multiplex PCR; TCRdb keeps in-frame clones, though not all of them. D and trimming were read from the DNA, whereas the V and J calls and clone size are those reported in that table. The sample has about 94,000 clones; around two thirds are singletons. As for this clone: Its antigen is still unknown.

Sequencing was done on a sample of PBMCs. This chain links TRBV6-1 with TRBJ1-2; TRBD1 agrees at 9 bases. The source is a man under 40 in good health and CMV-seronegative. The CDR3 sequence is CASSATGGADYGYTF. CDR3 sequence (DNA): TGTGCCAGCAGCGCTACAGGGGGCGCTGACTATGGCTACACCTTC.